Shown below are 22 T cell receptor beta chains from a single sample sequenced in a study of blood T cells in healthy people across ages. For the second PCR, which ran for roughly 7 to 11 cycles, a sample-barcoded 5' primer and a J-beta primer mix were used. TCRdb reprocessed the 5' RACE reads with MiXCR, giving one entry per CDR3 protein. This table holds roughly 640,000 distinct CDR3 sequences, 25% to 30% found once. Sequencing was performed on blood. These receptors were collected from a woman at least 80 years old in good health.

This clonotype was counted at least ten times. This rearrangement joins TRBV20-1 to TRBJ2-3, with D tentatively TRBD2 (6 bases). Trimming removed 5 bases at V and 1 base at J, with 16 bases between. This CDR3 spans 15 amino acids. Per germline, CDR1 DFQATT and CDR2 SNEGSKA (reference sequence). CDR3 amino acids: CSAPRLGGGTDTQYF. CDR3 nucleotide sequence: TGCAGTGCTCCTCGACTAGGTGGCGGCACAGATACGCAGTATTTT.

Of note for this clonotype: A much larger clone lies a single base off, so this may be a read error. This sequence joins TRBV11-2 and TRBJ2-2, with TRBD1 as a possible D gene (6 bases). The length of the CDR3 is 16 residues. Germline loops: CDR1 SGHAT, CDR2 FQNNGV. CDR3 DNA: TGTGCCAGCAGCCGTACAGGGTTAAGGGACACCGGGGAGCGGTTTTTT. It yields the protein CASSRTGLRDTGERFF.

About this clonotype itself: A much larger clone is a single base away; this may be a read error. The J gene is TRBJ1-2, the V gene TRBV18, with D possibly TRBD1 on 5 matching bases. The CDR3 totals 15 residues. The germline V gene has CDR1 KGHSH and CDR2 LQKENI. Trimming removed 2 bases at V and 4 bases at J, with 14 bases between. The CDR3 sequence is CASSPSPQGSYGYTF. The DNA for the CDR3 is TGTGCCAGCTCACCAAGCCCCCAGGGATCCTATGGCTACACCTTC.

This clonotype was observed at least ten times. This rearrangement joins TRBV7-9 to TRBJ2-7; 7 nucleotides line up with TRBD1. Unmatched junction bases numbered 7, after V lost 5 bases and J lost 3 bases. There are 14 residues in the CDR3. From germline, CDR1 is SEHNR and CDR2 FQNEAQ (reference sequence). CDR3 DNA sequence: TGTGCCAGCAGCCCTTCCGGGACAGACTACGAGCAGTACTTC. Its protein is CASSPSGTDYEQYF.

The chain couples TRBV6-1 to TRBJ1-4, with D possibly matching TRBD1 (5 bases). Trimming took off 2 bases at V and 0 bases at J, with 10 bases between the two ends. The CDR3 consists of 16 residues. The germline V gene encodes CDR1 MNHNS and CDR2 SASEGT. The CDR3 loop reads CASSELSGATNEKLFF. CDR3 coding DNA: TGTGCCAGCAGTGAACTTTCGGGGGCAACTAATGAAAAACTGTTTTTT.

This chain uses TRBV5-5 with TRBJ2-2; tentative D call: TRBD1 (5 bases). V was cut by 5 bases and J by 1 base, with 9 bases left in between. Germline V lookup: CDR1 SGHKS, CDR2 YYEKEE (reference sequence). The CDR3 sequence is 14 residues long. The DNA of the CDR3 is TGTGCCAGCAGATACCAGGGGAACACCGGGGAGCTGTTTTTT. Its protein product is CASRYQGNTGELFF.

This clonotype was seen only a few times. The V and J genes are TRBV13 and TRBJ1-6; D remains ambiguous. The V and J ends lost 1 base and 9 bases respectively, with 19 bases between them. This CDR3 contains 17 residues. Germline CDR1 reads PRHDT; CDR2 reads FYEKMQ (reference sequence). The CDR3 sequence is CASSLDFGSRVGSPLHF. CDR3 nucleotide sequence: TGTGCCAGCAGCTTAGATTTTGGCAGCCGGGTTGGTTCACCCCTCCACTTT.

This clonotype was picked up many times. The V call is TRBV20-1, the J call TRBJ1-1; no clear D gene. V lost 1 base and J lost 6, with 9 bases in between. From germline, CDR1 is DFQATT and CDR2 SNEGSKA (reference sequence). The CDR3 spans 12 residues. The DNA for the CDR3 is TGCAGTGCTAGAGGACATCGGCCTGAAGCTTTCTTT. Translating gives CSARGHRPEAFF.

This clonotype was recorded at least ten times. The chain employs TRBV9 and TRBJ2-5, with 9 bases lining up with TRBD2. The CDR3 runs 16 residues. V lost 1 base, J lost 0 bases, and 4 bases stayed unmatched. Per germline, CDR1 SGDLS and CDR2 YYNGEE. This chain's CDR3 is CASSVKSGRYQETQYF. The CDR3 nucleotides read TGTGCCAGCAGCGTAAAGAGCGGGAGGTACCAAGAGACCCAGTACTTC.

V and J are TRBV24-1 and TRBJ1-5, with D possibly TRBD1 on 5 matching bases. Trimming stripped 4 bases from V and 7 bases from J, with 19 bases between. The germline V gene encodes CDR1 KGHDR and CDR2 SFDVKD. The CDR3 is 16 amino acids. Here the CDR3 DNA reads TGTGCCACCAGTGACCGCCGGGGCAGGGAGGGCCAGCCCCAGCATTTT. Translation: CATSDRRGREGQPQHF.

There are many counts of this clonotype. The CDR3 reads CASSPRTGKNYGYTF. The CDR3 DNA reads TGTGCCAGCAGCCCACGGACAGGGAAAAACTATGGCTACACCTTC. The genes are TRBV7-2 and TRBJ1-2; 8 bases align to TRBD1. V shed 5 bases, J shed 2 bases, and the junction held 7 bases outside the gene matches. The CDR3 totals 15 residues. Germline-derived CDR1 and CDR2 are SGHTA and FQGNSA. Based on the CDR3 plus reference TRBV7-2 and TRBJ1-2, the full variable domain is GAGVSQSPSNKVTEKGKDVELRCDPISGHTALYWYRQSLGQGLEFLIYFQGNSAPDKSGLPSDRFSAERTGGSVSTLTIQRTQQEDSAVYLCASSPRTGKNYGYTFGSGTRLTVV.

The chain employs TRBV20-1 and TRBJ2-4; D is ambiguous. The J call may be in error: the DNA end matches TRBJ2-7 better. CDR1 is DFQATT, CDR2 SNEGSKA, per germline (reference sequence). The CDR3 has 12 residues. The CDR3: CSELVGPYEQYF. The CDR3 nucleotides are TGCAGTGAACTCGTCGGTCCCTACGAGCAGTACTTC.

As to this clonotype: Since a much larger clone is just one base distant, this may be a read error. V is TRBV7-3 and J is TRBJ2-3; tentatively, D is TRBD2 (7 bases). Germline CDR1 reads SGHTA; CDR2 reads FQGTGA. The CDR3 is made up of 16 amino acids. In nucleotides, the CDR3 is TGTGTCAGCAGCCCTAGGCGAGGGGGGGCCCACGATACGCAGTATTTT. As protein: CVSSPRRGGAHDTQYF.

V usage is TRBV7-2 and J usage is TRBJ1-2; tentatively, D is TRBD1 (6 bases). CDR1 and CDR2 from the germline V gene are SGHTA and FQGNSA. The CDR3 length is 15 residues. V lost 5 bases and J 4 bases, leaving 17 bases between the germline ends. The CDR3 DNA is TGTGCCAGCAGCCTACAAGGGGGAGGGATCTATGGCTACACCTTC. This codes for CASSLQGGGIYGYTF.

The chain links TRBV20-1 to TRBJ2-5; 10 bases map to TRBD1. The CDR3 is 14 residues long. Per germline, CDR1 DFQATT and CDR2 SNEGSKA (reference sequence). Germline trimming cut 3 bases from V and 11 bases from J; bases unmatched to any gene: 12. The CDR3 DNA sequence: TGCAGTGCTAGGTCGGGACAGGGGCACGATGAGCAGTACTTC. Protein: CSARSGQGHDEQYF.

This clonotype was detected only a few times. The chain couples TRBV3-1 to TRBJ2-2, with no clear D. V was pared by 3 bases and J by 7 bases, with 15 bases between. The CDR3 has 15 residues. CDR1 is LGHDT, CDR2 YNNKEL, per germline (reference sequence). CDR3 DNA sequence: TGTGCCAGCAGCCACCTACGACCGGTCAACGGGGAGCTGTTTTTT. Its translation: CASSHLRPVNGELFF.

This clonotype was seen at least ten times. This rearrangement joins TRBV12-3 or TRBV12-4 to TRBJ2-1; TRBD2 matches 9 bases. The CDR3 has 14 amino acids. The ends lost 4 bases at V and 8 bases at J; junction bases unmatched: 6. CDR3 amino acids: CASSWAGGPDEQFF. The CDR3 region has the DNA TGTGCCAGCAGTTGGGCGGGGGGGCCGGATGAGCAGTTCTTC.

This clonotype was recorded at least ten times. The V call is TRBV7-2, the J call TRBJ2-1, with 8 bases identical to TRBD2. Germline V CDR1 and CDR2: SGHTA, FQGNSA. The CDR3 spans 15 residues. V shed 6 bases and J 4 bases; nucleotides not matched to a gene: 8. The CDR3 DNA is TGTGCCAGCAGATCACCGGGACTAGGTTACAATGAGCAGTTCTTC. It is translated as CASRSPGLGYNEQFF.

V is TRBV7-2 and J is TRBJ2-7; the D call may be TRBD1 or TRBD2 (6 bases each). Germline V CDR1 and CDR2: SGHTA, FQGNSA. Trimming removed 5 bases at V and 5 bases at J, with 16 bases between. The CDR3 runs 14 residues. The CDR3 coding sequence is TGTGCCAGCAGCCCTGTTGGGGGGCGGGACGAGCAGTACTTC. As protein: CASSPVGGRDEQYF.

In DNA form, the CDR3 reads TGTGCCAGCAGTTCAACTAGCGGGAGGGCCGGTGGAACCTACAATGAGCAGTTCTTC. It yields the protein CASSSTSGRAGGTYNEQFF. The chain links TRBV28 to TRBJ2-1, with 13 bases lining up with TRBD2. The CDR3 sequence is 19 residues long. Trimming removed 4 bases from V and 2 bases from J; junction bases left unmatched: 11. CDR1 and CDR2 (germline): MDHEN, SYDVKM.

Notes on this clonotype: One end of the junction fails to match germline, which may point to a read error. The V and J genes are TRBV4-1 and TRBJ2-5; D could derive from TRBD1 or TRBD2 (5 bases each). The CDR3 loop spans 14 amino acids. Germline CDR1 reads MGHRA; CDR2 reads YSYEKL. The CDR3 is CASNQEGTGETQYF. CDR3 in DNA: TGCGCCAGCAACCAAGAAGGGACCGGGGAGACCCAGTACTTC.

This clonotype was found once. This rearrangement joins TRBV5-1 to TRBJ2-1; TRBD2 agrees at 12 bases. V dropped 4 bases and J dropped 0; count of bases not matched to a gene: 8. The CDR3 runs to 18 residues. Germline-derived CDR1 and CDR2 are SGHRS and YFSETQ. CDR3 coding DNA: TGCGCCAGCAGCCCACTAGCGGGGGGCCTTAGCTCCTACAATGAGCAGTTCTTC. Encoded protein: CASSPLAGGLSSYNEQFF.